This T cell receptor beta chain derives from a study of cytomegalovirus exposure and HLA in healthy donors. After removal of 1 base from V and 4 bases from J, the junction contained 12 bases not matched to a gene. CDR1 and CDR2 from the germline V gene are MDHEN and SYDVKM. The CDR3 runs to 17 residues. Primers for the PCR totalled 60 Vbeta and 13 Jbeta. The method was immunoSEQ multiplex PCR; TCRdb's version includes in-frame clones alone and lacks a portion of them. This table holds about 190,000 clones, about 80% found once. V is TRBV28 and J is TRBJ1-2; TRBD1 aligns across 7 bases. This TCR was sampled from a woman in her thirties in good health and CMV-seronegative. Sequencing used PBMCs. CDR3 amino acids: CASSLFSGTASSYGYTF. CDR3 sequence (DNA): TGTGCCAGCAGTTTATTTTCCGGGACAGCGAGTTCCTATGGCTACACCTTC.